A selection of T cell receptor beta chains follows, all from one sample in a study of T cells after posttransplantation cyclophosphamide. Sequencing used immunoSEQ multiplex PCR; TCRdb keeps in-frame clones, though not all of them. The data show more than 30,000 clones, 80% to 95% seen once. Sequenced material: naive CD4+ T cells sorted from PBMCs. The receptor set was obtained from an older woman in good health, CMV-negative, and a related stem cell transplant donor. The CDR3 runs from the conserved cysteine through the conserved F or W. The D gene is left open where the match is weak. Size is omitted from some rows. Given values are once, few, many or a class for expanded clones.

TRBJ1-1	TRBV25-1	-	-	TGTGCCAGCAGTGTCCAGGGAACTGAAGCTTTCTTT	CASSVQGTEAFF
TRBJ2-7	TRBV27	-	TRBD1	TGTGCCAGCAGTCCCCCCGGGACAGGGACCGCCGAGCAGTACTTC	CASSPPGTGTAEQYF
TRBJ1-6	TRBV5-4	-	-	TGTGCCGGACGAGCGGGGACAAAAAATTCACCCCTCCACTTT	CAGRAGTKNSPLHF
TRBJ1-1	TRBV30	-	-	TGTGCCGGCTCGGGACTCCTAGGGACTGAAGCTTTCTTT	CAGSGLLGTEAFF
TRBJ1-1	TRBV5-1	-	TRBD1	TGCGCCAGCAGCCCCGGGACAGGAGGGTCGAACACTGAAGCTTTCTTT	CASSPGTGGSNTEAFF
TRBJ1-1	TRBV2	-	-	TGTGCCAGCAGTGTGGGGGGGAACACTGAAGCTTTCTTT	CASSVGGNTEAFF
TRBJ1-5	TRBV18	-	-	TGTGCCAGCTCACCACAGGGGAATAATCAGCCCCAGCATTTT	CASSPQGNNQPQHF
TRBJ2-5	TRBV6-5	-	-	TGTGCCAGCAGTTACCGCGGAGAGACCCAGTACTTC	CASSYRGETQYF
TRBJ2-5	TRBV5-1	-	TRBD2	TGCGCCAGCAGCTGGCCCCCTAGCGGGAGGTCGCGGGAGACCCAGTACTTC	CASSWPPSGRSRETQYF
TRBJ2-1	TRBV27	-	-	TGTGCCAGCAGTACGCCCCTACAGGGATGGCGTATGAATGAGCAGTTCTTC	CASSTPLQGWRMNEQFF
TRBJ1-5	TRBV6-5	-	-	TGTGCCAGCAGTTACCGAGGAGGCAATCAGCCCCAGCATTTT	CASSYRGGNQPQHF
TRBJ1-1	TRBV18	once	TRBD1	TGTGCCAGCTCACCACCTGGACAGGCGGGCACTGAAGCTTTCTTT	CASSPPGQAGTEAFF
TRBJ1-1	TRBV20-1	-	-	TGCAGTCCCGGACAACCCACTGAAGCTTTCTTT	CSPGQPTEAFF
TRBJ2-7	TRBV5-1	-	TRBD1	TGCGCCAGCAGCCCGACTCTCGGGACAGGGATGCAAAAGCAGTACTTC	CASSPTLGTGMQKQYF
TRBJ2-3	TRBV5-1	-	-	TGCGCCAGCAGCTTGGCGGCTGGGGGCGACGCGCAGTATTTT	CASSLAAGGDAQYF
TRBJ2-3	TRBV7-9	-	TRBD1	TGTGCCAGCAGCTTCCCTACGAGTACAGGGGTCTCAGATACGCAGTATTTT	CASSFPTSTGVSDTQYF
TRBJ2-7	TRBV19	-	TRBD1	TGTGCCAGTAGTCCGTGGGGACAGGGGGGTACCTACGAGCAGTACTTC	CASSPWGQGGTYEQYF
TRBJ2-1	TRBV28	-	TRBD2	TGTGCCAGCAGTTTCCTGGGGGGACTAGCGGGAGGTGAGCAGTTCTTC	CASSFLGGLAGGEQFF
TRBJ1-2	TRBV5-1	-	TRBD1	TGCGCCAGCAGCCCGATTGGGACAGGGGACTATGGCTACACCTTC	CASSPIGTGDYGYTF
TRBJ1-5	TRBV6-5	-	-	TGTGCCAGCAGTTACGCGCGTAATCAGCCCCAGCATTTT	CASSYARNQPQHF
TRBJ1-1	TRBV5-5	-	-	TGTGCCAGCAGCTTCAACGGTGAAGCTTTCTTT	CASSFNGEAFF
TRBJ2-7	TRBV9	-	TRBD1	TGTGCCAGCAGCTCAGGACAGGTGTTGACCGAGCAGTACTTC	CASSSGQVLTEQYF
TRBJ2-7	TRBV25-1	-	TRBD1	TGTGCCAGCAGTGGCCCCGGGACAGGGGCCTACGAGCAGTACTTC	CASSGPGTGAYEQYF
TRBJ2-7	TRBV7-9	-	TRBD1	TGTGCCAGCAGCATAGGGACAGGGGAGGGCGAGCAGTACTTC	CASSIGTGEGEQYF
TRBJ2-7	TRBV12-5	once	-	TGTGCTAGTGGTTTGGCGGGAGTGGGCGAGCAGTACTTC	CASGLAGVGEQYF
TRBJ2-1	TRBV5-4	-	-	TGTGCCAGCAGCTTGGACAGTAATGAGCAGTTCTTC	CASSLDSNEQFF
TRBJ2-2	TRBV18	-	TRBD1	TGTGCCAGCTCACCACTAATCAGGGGGCATACCGGGGAGCTGTTTTTT	CASSPLIRGHTGELFF
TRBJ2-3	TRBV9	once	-	TGTGCCAGCAGCTCTAGTAGCCGGACTTGGGGCACAGATACGCAGTATTTT	CASSSSSRTWGTDTQYF
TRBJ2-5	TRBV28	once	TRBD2	TGTGCCAGCAGTTTGCTTAGCGGGGGTCAAGAGACCCAGTACTTC	CASSLLSGGQETQYF
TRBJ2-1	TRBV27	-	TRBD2	TGTGCCAGCAGTTTAACCGGGACTAGCGGTTCACAGGTGCAGTTCTTC	CASSLTGTSGSQVQFF
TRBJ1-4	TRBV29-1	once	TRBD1	TGCAGCGTTGTTGGGGGACAGTTTAATGAAAAACTGTTTTTT	CSVVGGQFNEKLFF
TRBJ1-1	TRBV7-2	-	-	TGTGCCAGCAGCTTAGCGCCCGGGGTGAACACTGAAGCTTTCTTT	CASSLAPGVNTEAFF
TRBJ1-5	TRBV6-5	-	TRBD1	TGTGCCAGCAGTTACCGGACAGGGGGTAATCAGCCCCAGCATTTT	CASSYRTGGNQPQHF